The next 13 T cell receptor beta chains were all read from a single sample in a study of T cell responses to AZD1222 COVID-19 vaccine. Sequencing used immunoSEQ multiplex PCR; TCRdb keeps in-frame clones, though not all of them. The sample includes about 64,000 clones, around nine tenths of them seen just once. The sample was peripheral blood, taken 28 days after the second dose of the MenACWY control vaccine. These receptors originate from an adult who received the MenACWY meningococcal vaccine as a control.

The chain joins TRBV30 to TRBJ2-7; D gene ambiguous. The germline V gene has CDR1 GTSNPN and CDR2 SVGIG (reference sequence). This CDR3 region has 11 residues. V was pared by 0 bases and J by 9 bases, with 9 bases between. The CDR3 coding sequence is TGTGCCTGGAGTGTACCGGGCGTGCAGTACTTC. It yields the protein CAWSVPGVQYF.

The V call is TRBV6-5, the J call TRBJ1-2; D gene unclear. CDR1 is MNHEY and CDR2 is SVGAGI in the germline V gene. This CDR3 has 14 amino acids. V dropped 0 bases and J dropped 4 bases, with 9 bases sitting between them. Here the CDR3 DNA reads TGTGCCAGCAGTTACTCGAGAGTTACCTATGGCTACACCTTC. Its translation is CASSYSRVTYGYTF.

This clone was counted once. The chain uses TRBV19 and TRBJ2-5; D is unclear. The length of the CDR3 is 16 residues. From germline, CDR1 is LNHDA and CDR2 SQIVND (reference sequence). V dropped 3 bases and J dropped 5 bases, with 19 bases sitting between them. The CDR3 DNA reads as TGTGCCAGTAGTATGAGGTCGGATTTCCTCTGGGAGACCCAGTACTTC. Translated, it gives CASSMRSDFLWETQYF.

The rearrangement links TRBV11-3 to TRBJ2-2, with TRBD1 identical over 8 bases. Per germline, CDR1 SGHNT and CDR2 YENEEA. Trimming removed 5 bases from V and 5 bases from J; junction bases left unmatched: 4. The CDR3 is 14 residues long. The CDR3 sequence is CASSPTGGTGELFF. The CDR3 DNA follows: TGTGCCAGCAGCCCTACAGGGGGAACCGGGGAGCTGTTTTTT.

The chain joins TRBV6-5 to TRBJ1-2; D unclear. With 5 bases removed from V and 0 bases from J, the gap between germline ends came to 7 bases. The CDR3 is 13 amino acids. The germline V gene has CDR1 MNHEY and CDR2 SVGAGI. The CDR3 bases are TGTGCCAGCAGTCTTATTTCTAACTATGGCTACACCTTC. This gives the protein CASSLISNYGYTF.

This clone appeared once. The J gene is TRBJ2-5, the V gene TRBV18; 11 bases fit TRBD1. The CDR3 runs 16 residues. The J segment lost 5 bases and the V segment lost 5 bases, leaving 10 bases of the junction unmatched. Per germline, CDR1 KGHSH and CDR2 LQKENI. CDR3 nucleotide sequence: TGTGCCAGCTCAACCGGGACAGGGGGGCCCTTGGAGACCCAGTACTTC. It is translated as CASSTGTGGPLETQYF.

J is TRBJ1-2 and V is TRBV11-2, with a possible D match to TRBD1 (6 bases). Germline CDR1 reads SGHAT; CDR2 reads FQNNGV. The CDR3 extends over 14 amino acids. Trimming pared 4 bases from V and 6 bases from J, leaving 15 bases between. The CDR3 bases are TGTGCCAGCAGCTCCACCGTAGGGGGGAATGGCTACACCTTC. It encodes CASSSTVGGNGYTF. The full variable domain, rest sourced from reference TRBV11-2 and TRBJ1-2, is EAGVAQSPRYKIIEKRQSVAFWCNPISGHATLYWYQQILGQGPKLLIQFQNNGVVDDSQLPKDRFSAERLKGVDSTLKIQPAKLEDSAVYLCASSSTVGGNGYTFGSGTRLTVV.

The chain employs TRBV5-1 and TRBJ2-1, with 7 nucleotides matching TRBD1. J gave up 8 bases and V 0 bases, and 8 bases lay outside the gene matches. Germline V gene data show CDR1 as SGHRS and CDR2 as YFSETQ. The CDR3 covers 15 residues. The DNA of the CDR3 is TGCGCCAGCAGCTTGGGGGGACAGAAGTTCGATGAGCAGTTCTTC. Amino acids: CASSLGGQKFDEQFF. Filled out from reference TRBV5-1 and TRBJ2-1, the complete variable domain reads KAGVTQTPRYLIKTRGQQVTLSCSPISGHRSVSWYQQTPGQGLQFLFEYFSETQRNKGNFPGRFSGRQFSNSRSEMNVSTLELGDSALYLCASSLGGQKFDEQFFGPGTRLTVL.

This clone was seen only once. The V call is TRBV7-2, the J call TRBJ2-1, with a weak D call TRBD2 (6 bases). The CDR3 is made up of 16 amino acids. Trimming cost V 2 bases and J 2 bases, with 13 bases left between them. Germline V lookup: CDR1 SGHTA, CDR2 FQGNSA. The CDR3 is CASSLTPGLPYNEQFF. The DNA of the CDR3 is TGTGCCAGCAGCTTAACCCCGGGACTTCCCTACAATGAGCAGTTCTTC.

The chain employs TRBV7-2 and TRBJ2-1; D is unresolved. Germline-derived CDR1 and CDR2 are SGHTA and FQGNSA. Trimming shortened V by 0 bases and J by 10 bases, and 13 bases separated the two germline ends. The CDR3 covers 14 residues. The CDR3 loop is CASSLALVFGEQFF. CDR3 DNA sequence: TGTGCCAGCAGCTTAGCGCTCGTGTTTGGCGAGCAGTTCTTC.

The CDR3 sequence is CASSPTDYEQYF. The CDR3 bases are TGTGCCAGCAGCCCAACGGACTACGAGCAGTACTTC. The V gene is TRBV7-2, the J gene TRBJ2-7; no firm D call. This CDR3 is 12 amino acids long. Germline CDR1 reads SGHTA; CDR2 reads FQGNSA. V was clipped by 5 bases and J by 3 bases, with 8 bases between them.

CDR3 residues: CASSFGSGSYEQYF. CDR3 nucleotides: TGTGCCAGCAGCTTTGGTAGCGGGAGTTACGAGCAGTACTTC. The genes are TRBV5-6 and TRBJ2-7, with 9 bases aligning to TRBD2. Germline assignment: CDR1 SGHDT and CDR2 YYEEEE. This CDR3 is built from 14 residues. V dropped 2 bases and J dropped 4; count of bases not matched to a gene: 4.

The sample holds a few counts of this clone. The CDR3 region has the DNA TGTGCCAGCACCCGGGGTGGGACCCAGGGGGAAAAACTGTTTTTT. Protein: CASTRGGTQGEKLFF. The chain carries TRBV28 and TRBJ1-4, with D perhaps TRBD1 (6 bases). The CDR3 runs to 15 residues. The germline V gene has CDR1 MDHEN and CDR2 SYDVKM. V dropped 7 bases and J dropped 8 bases, with 20 bases sitting between them.